The entry below describes one T cell receptor beta chain. Its antigen is currently unknown. Produced via immunoSEQ multiplex PCR; TCRdb's table is partial and in-frame only. The data hold approximately 60,000 clones, with around 90% observed a single time. This sample is part of a study of graft-versus-host responses after intestinal transplantation. In the study overall: Transplants given to recipients were multivisceral, liver-intestinal, or isolated intestinal.

Between the trimmed V and J ends, which lost 7 bases and 2 bases, there was a span of 22 bases. The CDR3 extends over 16 amino acids. Broader study findings: Declining HvG levels early post-transplant were linked to peak circulating GvH clone levels.

The material was PBMCs, obtained 26 days after transplant. The clonotype comes from a human patient who received an intestinal transplant, so some T cells may come from the graft donor. The chain couples TRBV5-3 to TRBJ2-7, with D perhaps TRBD2 (6 bases). TRBV5-3 is marked as an open reading frame, function uncertain. The CDR3 DNA sequence: TGTGCCAGACCTCCCTGGGGGGTTCCTAAAACCTACGAGCAGTACGTC. Its protein is CARPPWGVPKTYEQYV.